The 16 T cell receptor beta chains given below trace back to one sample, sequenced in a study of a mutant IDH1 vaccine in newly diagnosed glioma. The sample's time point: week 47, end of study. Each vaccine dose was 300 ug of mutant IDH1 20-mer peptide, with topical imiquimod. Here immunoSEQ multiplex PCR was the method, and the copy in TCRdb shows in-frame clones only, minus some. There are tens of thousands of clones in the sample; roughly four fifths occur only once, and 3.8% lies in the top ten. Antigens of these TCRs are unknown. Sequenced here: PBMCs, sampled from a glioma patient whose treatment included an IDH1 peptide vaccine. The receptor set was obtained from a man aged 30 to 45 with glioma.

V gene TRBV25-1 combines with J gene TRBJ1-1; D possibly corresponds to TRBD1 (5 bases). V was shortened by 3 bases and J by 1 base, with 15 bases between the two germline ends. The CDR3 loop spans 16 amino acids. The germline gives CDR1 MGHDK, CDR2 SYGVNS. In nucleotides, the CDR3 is TGTGCCAGCAGTGACTGGGGCGCGGGGAGGAACACTGAAGCTTTCTTT. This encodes CASSDWGAGRNTEAFF.

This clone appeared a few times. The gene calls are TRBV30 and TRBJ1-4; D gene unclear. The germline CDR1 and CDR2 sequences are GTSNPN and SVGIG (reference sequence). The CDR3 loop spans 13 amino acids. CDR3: CASNPLASEKLFF. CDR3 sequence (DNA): TGTGCTTCTAACCCGTTGGCCAGTGAAAAACTGTTTTTT. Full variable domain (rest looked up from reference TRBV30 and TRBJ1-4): SQTIHQWPATLVQPVGSPLSLECTVEGTSNPNLYWYRQAAGRGLQLLFYSVGIGQISSEVPQNLSASRPQDRQFILSSKKLLLSDSGFYLCASNPLASEKLFFGSGTQLSVL.

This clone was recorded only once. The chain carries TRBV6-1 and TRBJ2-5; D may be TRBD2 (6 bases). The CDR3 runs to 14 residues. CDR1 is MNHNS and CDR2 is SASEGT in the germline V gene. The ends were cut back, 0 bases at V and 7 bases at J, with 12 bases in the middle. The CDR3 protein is CASSEALARGTQYF. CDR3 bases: TGTGCCAGCAGTGAAGCGCTAGCGAGGGGGACCCAGTACTTC.

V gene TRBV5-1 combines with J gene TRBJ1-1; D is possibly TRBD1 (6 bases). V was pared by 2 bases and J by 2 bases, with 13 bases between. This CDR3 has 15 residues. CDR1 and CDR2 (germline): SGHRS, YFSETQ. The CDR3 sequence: CASSFRTAVNTEAFF. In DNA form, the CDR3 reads TGCGCCAGCAGCTTCCGGACAGCGGTTAACACTGAAGCTTTCTTT. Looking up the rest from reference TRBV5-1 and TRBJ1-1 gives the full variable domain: KAGVTQTPRYLIKTRGQQVTLSCSPISGHRSVSWYQQTPGQGLQFLFEYFSETQRNKGNFPGRFSGRQFSNSRSEMNVSTLELGDSALYLCASSFRTAVNTEAFFGQGTRLTVV.

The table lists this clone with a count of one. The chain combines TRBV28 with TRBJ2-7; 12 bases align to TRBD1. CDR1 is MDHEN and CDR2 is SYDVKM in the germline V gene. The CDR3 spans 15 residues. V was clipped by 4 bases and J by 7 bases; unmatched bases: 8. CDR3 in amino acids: CASSSSGQGAIEQYF. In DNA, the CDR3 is TGTGCCAGCAGTTCCTCGGGACAGGGGGCGATTGAGCAGTACTTC.

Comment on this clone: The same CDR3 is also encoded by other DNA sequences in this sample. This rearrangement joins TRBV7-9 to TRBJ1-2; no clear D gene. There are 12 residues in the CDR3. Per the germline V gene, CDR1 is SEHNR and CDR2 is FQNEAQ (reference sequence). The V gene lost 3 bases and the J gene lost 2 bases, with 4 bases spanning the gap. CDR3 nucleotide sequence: TGTGCCAGCAGCTTGGGCAACTATGGCTACACCTTC. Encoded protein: CASSLGNYGYTF.

DNA of the CDR3: TGTGCCAGCACCAAGGACGGAAATAATCAGCCCCAGCATTTT. Protein product: CASTKDGNNQPQHF. The chain carries TRBV2 and TRBJ1-5; D is undetermined. Germline-derived CDR1 and CDR2 are SNHLY and FYNNEI. The CDR3 totals 14 residues. The ends were cut back, 7 bases at V and 4 bases at J, with 14 bases in the middle.

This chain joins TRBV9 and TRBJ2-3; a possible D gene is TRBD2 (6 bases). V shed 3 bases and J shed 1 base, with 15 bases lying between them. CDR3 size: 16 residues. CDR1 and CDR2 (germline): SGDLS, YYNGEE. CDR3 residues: CASSEPGRGRTDTQYF. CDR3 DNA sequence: TGTGCCAGCAGCGAGCCAGGGCGGGGCCGCACAGATACGCAGTATTTT.

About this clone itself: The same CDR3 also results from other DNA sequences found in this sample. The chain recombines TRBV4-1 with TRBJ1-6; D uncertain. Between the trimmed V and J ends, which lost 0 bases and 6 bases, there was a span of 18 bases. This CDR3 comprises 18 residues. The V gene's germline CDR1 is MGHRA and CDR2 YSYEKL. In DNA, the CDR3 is TGCGCCAGCAGCCAAGAAGGGTTTGGGCAGAAGGCTAATTCACCCCTCCACTTT. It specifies CASSQEGFGQKANSPLHF.

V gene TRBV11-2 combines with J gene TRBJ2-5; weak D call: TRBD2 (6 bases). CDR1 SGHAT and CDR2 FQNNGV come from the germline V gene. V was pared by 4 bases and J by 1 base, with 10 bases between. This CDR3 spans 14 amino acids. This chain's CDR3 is CASSSGLFQETQYF. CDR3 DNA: TGTGCCAGCAGCTCGGGACTTTTCCAAGAGACCCAGTACTTC.

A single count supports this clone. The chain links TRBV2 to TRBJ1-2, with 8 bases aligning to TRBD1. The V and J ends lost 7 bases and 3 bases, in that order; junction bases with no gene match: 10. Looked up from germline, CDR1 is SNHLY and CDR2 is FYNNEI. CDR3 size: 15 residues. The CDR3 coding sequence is TGTGCCAGCATTCTGTTTAACAGGGGGGACTATGGCTACACCTTC. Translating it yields CASILFNRGDYGYTF. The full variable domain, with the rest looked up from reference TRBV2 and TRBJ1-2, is EPEVTQTPSHQVTQMGQEVILRCVPISNHLYFYWYRQILGQKVEFLVSFYNNEISEKSEIFDDQFSVERPDGSNFTLKIRSTKLEDSAMYFCASILFNRGDYGYTFGSGTRLTVV.

CDR3 amino acids: CASSPHLGRLRNEQFF. The DNA of the CDR3 is TGTGCCAGCAGCCCCCATCTGGGCAGACTTCGCAATGAGCAGTTCTTC. The chain links TRBV7-9 to TRBJ2-1; no clear D gene. The CDR3 spans 16 residues. The germline V gene encodes CDR1 SEHNR and CDR2 FQNEAQ (reference sequence). V was shortened by 5 bases and J by 6 bases, with 20 bases between the two germline ends.

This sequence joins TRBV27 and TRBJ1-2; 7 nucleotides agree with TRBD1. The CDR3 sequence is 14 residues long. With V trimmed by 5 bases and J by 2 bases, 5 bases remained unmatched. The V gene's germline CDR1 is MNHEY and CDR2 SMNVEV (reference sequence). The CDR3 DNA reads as TGTGCCAGCAGTCCAGACAGGGCCAACTATGGCTACACCTTC. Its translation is CASSPDRANYGYTF.

CDR3 DNA sequence: TGCGCCAGCCTCCCCGGGGACAGGGAGACCTACGAGCAGTACTTC. As protein: CASLPGDRETYEQYF. V is TRBV5-1 and J is TRBJ2-7; 9 bases fit TRBD1. V was pared by 7 bases and J by 2 bases, with 10 bases of the junction left unmatched. The CDR3 sequence is 15 residues long. Germline CDR1 is SGHRS and CDR2 is YFSETQ.

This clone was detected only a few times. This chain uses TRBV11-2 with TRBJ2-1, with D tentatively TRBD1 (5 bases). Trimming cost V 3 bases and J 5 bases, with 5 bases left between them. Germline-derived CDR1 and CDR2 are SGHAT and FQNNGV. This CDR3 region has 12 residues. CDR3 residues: CASSLTDNEQFF. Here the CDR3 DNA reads TGTGCCAGCAGCTTGACAGACAATGAGCAGTTCTTC.

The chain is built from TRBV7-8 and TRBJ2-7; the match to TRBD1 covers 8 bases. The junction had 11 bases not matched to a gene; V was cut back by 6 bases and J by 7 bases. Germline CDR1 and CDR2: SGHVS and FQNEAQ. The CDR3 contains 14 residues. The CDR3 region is CASSHIGQGREQYF. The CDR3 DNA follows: TGTGCCAGCAGTCATATAGGACAGGGCAGGGAGCAGTACTTC.